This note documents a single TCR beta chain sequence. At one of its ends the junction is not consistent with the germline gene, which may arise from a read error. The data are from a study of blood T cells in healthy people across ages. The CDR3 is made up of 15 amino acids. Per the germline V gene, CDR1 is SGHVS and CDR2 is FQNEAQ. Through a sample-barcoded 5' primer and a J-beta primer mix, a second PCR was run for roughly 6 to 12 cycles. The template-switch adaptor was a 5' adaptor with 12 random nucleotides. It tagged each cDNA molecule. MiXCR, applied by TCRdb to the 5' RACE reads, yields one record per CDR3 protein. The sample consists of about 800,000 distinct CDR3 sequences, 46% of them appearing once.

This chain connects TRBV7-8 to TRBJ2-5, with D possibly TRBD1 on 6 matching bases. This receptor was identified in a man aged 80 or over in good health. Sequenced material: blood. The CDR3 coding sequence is TGTGCCAGCAGCCGAAACGGGACACCTCAAGAGATCCAGTACTTC. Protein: CASSRNGTPQEIQYF.